Reported below is one T cell receptor (beta chain). Its antigen is currently unknown. The sample is drawn from a study of CD8 T cells in Susac syndrome. Sequencing of TCR beta was performed on blood CD8+ T cells and on blood CD4+ T cells. The CD8+ and CD4+ T cells were negatively isolated, with the TEMRA cells enriched by FACS. CDR3 length equals 15 residues. From germline, CDR1 is SQVTM and CDR2 ANQGSEA. V dropped 1 base and J dropped 3 bases, with 13 bases sitting between them. Reverse transcription of about 0.5 to 1 ug RNA used random hexamers. TCR beta CDR3 was amplified by immunoSEQ covering 54 Vbeta and 13 Jbeta. TCRdb re-called the immunoSEQ multiplex PCR reads through MiXCR, storing one row per CDR3 protein. The data show about 130,000 distinct CDR3 sequences, around nine tenths seen once. General study results and limits: As the study acknowledged, the number of individuals in its TCR sequencing and HLA analysis was relatively small.

The rearrangement joins TRBV29-1 to TRBJ2-1, with D maybe TRBD2 (6 bases). The sample comprised CD8+ T cells from PBMCs. The clonotype was recovered from a human donor with multiple sclerosis. The DNA of the CDR3 is TGCAGCGTTGAAGGTTCCCTAGCGTACTACAATGAGCAGTTCTTC. This codes for CSVEGSLAYYNEQFF.